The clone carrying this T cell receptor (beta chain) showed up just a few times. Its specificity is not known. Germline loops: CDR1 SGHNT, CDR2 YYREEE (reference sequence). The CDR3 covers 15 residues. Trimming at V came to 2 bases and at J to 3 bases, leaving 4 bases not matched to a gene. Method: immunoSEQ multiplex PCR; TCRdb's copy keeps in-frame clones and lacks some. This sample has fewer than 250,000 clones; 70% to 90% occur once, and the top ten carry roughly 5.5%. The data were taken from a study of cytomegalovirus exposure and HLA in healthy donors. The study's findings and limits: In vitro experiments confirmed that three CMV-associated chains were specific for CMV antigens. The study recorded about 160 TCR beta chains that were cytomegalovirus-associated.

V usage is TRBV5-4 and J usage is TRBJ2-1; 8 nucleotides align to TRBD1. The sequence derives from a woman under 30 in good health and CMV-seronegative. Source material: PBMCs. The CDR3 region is CASSLTGGLYNEQFF. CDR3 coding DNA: TGTGCCAGCAGCTTAACAGGGGGTCTCTACAATGAGCAGTTCTTC. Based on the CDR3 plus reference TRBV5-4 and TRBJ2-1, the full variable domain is ETGVTQSPTHLIKTRGQQVTLRCSSQSGHNTVSWYQQALGQGPQFIFQYYREEENGRGNFPPRFSGLQFPNYSSELNVNALELDDSALYLCASSLTGGLYNEQFFGPGTRLTVL.